One sample yielded the 8 T cell receptor beta chains listed below, sequenced in a study of blood T cell repertoires in COVID-19. Clones were read by immunoSEQ multiplex PCR, and TCRdb kept only the in-frame ones, dropping some. The top ten hold 3.5% to 4.5% of the sample, which has roughly 200,000 clones, roughly 86% seen once. The sequenced sample was PBMCs or T cells enriched from blood (not recorded which). Receptor source: a woman aged 30 to 39 with acute COVID-19.

This clone was detected only once. V and J are TRBV4-1 and TRBJ2-7; 11 bases line up with TRBD2. J gave up 2 bases and V 1 base, and 4 bases lay outside the gene matches. The CDR3 extends over 16 amino acids. Germline V gene sequence: CDR1 MGHRA, CDR2 YSYEKL. The CDR3 spells CASSQGISGGAYEQYF. As DNA, the CDR3 is TGCGCCAGCAGCCAAGGTATTAGCGGGGGGGCCTACGAGCAGTACTTC.

A few counts support this clone. The chain recombines TRBV18 with TRBJ2-7; a weak D match, TRBD1 (6 bases). Trimming took off 4 bases at V and 1 base at J, with 8 bases between the two ends. CDR3 length: 13 amino acids. Germline CDR1 KGHSH, CDR2 LQKENI. CDR3 residues: CASSLRGSYEQYF. The CDR3 DNA follows: TGTGCCAGCTCACTCAGGGGTTCCTACGAGCAGTACTTC.

The chain joins TRBV9 to TRBJ2-3; 7 bases are a match to TRBD2. CDR1 is SGDLS and CDR2 is YYNGEE in the germline V gene. There are 15 residues in the CDR3. V trimming: 4 bases; J trimming: 2 bases; junction bases outside the gene matches: 7. The CDR3 DNA reads as TGTGCCAGCAGCTTATGGGGGGGTACCACAGATACGCAGTATTTT. It translates to CASSLWGGTTDTQYF.

Here the CDR3 reads CASTGDSFTDTQYF. CDR3 in DNA: TGTGCCAGCACCGGGGACAGCTTCACAGATACGCAGTATTTT. The chain carries TRBV2 and TRBJ2-3; 7 nucleotides agree with TRBD1. The junction had 6 bases not matched to a gene; V was cut back by 7 bases and J by 2 bases. This CDR3 spans 14 amino acids. CDR1 SNHLY and CDR2 FYNNEI come from the germline V gene.

The count of this clone is one. The V call is TRBV7-8, the J call TRBJ1-4, with D tentatively TRBD1 (5 bases). The CDR3 has 19 residues. Germline assignment: CDR1 SGHVS and CDR2 FQNEAQ. Trimming left V 5 bases short and J 1 base short, with 23 bases between. The CDR3, as DNA: TGTGCCAGCAGCCTCCAGCGCTTTTTTGTGGGGGGAACTAATGAAAAACTGTTTTTT. As protein: CASSLQRFFVGGTNEKLFF.

The chain recombines TRBV9 with TRBJ2-1; 9 bases fit TRBD2. The CDR3 runs 16 residues. Germline CDR1 reads SGDLS; CDR2 reads YYNGEE. The junction had 6 bases not matched to a gene; V was cut back by 4 bases and J by 1 base. The CDR3 DNA follows: TGTGCCAGCAGCCCTGATAGCGGGGGTTCCTACAATGAGCAGTTCTTC. Its translation is CASSPDSGGSYNEQFF.

The chain carries TRBV30 and TRBJ1-2; D remains ambiguous. This CDR3 contains 10 residues. Germline CDR1 reads GTSNPN; CDR2 reads SVGIG (reference sequence). Here the CDR3 DNA reads TGTGCTTCGGGAGCGGGGGGCTACACCTTC. Its translation: CASGAGGYTF.

The V and J genes are TRBV4-3 and TRBJ2-3, with D tentatively TRBD2 (6 bases). Trimming removed 0 bases at V and 6 bases at J, with 16 bases between. CDR3 length equals 16 residues. Germline CDR1 reads LGHNA; CDR2 reads YSLEER. CDR3: CASSQDRAGIKDTQYF. The CDR3 DNA reads as TGCGCCAGCAGCCAAGATAGGGCGGGGATCAAGGATACGCAGTATTTT.